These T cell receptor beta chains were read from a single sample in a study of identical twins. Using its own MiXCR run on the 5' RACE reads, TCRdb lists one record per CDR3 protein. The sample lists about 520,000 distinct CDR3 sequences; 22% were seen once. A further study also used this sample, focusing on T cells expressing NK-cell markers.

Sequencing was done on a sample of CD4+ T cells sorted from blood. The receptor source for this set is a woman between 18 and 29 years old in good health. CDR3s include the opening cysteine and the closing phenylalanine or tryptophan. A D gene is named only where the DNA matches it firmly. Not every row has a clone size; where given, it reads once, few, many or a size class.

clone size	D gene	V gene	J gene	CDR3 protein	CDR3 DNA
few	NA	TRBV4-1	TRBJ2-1	CASSQVDLISYNEQFF	TGCGCCAGCAGCCAAGTGGACCTAATCTCCTACAATGAGCAGTTCTTC
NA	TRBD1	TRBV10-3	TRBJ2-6	CAISEFSDRGLGANVLTF	TGTGCCATCAGTGAGTTCTCGGACAGGGGGCTTGGGGCCAACGTCCTGACTTTC
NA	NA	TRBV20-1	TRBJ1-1	CSALGGANTEAFF	TGCAGTGCGCTGGGGGGCGCGAACACTGAAGCTTTCTTT
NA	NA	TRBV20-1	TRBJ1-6	CSATHGPDSPLHF	TGCAGTGCTACCCATGGACCCGATTCACCCCTCCACTTT
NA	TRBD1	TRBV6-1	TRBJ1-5	CASSFGTGANQPQHF	TGTGCCAGCAGCTTTGGGACAGGGGCGAATCAGCCCCAGCATTTT
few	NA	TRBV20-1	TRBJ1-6	CSAMTPGGRSPLHF	TGCAGTGCTATGACCCCGGGGGGGCGTTCACCCCTCCACTTT
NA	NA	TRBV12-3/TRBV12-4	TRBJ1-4	CASSRQLQEKLFF	TGTGCCAGCAGCCGACAGTTGCAAGAAAAACTGTTTTTT
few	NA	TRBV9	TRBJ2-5	CASSAPSLGAETQYF	TGTGCCAGCAGCGCCCCCTCTCTGGGGGCGGAGACCCAGTACTTC
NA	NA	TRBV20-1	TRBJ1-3	CSARVRGVIYF	TGCAGTGCTAGAGTGCGGGGAGTCATATATTTT
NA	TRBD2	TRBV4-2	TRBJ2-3	CASSQGASGEGDTQYF	TGTGCCAGCAGCCAAGGAGCTAGCGGGGAGGGAGATACGCAGTATTTT
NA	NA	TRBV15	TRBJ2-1	CATSRVPTPKLYYNEQFF	TGTGCCACCAGCAGAGTCCCAACTCCGAAACTATACTACAATGAGCAGTTCTTC
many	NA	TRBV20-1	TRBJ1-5	CSAGGPVHNQPQHF	TGCAGTGCTGGGGGACCGGTTCATAATCAGCCCCAGCATTTT
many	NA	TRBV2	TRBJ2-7	CASRPTGTQQYF	TGTGCCAGCAGGCCAACCGGGACCCAGCAGTACTTC
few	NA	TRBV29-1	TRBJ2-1	CSVQAGTPINEQFF	TGCAGCGTCCAAGCCGGGACTCCAATCAATGAGCAGTTCTTC
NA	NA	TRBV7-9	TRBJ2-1	CASSPPGTYNEQFF	TGTGCCAGCAGCCCACCGGGGACCTACAATGAGCAGTTCTTC
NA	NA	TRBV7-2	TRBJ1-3	CASSSEYSGNTIYF	TGTGCCAGCAGCTCGGAATACTCTGGAAACACCATATATTTT
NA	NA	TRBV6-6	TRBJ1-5	CARSKTQGSQHF	TGTGCCCGCAGCAAAACCCAGGGTTCCCAACATTTT
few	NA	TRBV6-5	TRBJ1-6	CASSYSASPLHF	TGTGCCAGCAGTTACTCGGCTTCACCCCTCCACTTT
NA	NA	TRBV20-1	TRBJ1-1	CSAPDLANTEAFF	TGCAGTGCTCCGGATCTGGCTAACACTGAAGCTTTCTTT
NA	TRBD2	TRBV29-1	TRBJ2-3	CSVGRGGITDTQYF	TGCAGCGTTGGGCGCGGGGGAATCACAGATACGCAGTATTTT
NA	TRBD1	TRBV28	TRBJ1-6	CASRAGTVPYNSPLHF	TGTGCCAGCAGGGCCGGGACAGTCCCATATAATTCACCCCTCCACTTT
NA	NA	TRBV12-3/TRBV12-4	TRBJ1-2	CASSPSSRTYGYTF	TGTGCCAGCAGTCCCTCGTCCAGGACATACGGCTACACCTTC
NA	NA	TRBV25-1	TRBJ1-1	CASRGTNQGVWEAFF	TGTGCCAGCAGGGGAACTAATCAGGGTGTCTGGGAAGCTTTCTTT
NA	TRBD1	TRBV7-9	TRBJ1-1	CASRFPGTEINTEAFF	TGTGCCAGCAGGTTCCCCGGGACAGAGATAAACACTGAAGCTTTCTTT
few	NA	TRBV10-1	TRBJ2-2	CASSDGAGTGELFF	TGCGCCAGCAGTGATGGCGCGGGAACCGGGGAGCTGTTTTTT
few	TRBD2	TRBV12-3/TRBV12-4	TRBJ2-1	CASRPSGSGKNEQFF	TGTGCCAGCAGACCTAGTGGTAGCGGGAAGAATGAGCAGTTCTTC